This T cell receptor beta chain was retrieved from a study of cytomegalovirus exposure and HLA in healthy donors. Study-wide results and caveats: As confirmed in vitro, a few CMV-associated chains were specific for CMV antigens. Associated with cytomegalovirus, according to the listing, were around 160 TCR beta chains.

This CDR3 has 14 amino acids. V lost 4 bases and J lost 7; bases outside the gene matches: 8. CDR1 is SGDLS and CDR2 is YYNGEE in the germline V gene. The primer mix had 60 Vbeta and 13 Jbeta primers. Sequencing was performed with immunoSEQ multiplex PCR; in TCRdb, only in-frame clones are kept and a portion is missing. The sample yields approximately 240,000 clones, 82% seen once. As to this clone: Its specificity is unknown.

V and J are TRBV9 and TRBJ1-2; TRBD1 matches at 9 bases. Sequences were obtained from PBMCs. The clonotype originates from a woman between 35 and 50 years old in good health and CMV-seropositive. The CDR3 nucleotides are TGTGCCAGCAGCAGGACAGGGGCTATCGTTGGCTACACCTTC. Its translation: CASSRTGAIVGYTF.